This record looks at one TCR beta chain sequence and its context. From blood CD8+ and CD4+ T cells, TCR beta sequences were generated. Both CD4+ and CD8+ T cells were negatively isolated, and TEMRA cells underwent FACS enrichment. These data originate in a study of CD8 T cells in Susac syndrome. The RNA, 0.5 to 1 ug, was put through reverse transcription using random hexamers. An immunoSEQ multiplex PCR generated amplified TCR beta CDR3 products spanning 54 Vbeta and 13 Jbeta. TCRdb reanalysed the immunoSEQ multiplex PCR reads using MiXCR and keeps one entry per CDR3 protein. The profile shows 200,000 to 250,000 distinct CDR3 sequences, 90% to 95% of them singletons. Sequenced input: CD4+ T cells from PBMCs. The TCR comes from a human donor with multiple sclerosis.

The CDR3 loop reads CASSPIDGTYEQYF. Written as DNA, the CDR3 is TGCGCCAGCAGCCCTATCGACGGTACCTACGAGCAGTACTTC. The genes are TRBV4-1 and TRBJ2-7, with D unresolved. Trimming stripped 4 bases from V and 2 bases from J, with 12 bases between. CDR1 is MGHRA, CDR2 YSYEKL, per germline. There are 14 residues in the CDR3.